Below, one T cell receptor (beta chain) is given with its context. The authors ran a second PCR of 7 to 11 cycles using a sample-barcoded 5' primer and a J-beta primer mix. TCRdb re-derived calls from the 5' RACE reads in MiXCR, one entry per CDR3 protein. Counted here are some 1.5 million distinct CDR3 sequences, 28% occurring once; the ten biggest clones make up 7.7%. This sample stems from a study of blood T cells in healthy people across ages. Sequencing was carried out using blood. This receptor was obtained from a woman in her thirties in good health.

The CDR3 bases are TGTGCCAGCAGTTCCCCGGGACTTCCGTTCTTGCAGTACTTC. Translation gives CASSSPGLPFLQYF. The chain joins TRBV6-6 to TRBJ2-7, with a tentative D call TRBD2 (6 bases). The CDR3 totals 14 residues. Trimming left V 4 bases short and J 9 bases short, with 19 bases between. Germline V gene lookup returns CDR1 MNHNY and CDR2 SVGAGI (reference sequence).